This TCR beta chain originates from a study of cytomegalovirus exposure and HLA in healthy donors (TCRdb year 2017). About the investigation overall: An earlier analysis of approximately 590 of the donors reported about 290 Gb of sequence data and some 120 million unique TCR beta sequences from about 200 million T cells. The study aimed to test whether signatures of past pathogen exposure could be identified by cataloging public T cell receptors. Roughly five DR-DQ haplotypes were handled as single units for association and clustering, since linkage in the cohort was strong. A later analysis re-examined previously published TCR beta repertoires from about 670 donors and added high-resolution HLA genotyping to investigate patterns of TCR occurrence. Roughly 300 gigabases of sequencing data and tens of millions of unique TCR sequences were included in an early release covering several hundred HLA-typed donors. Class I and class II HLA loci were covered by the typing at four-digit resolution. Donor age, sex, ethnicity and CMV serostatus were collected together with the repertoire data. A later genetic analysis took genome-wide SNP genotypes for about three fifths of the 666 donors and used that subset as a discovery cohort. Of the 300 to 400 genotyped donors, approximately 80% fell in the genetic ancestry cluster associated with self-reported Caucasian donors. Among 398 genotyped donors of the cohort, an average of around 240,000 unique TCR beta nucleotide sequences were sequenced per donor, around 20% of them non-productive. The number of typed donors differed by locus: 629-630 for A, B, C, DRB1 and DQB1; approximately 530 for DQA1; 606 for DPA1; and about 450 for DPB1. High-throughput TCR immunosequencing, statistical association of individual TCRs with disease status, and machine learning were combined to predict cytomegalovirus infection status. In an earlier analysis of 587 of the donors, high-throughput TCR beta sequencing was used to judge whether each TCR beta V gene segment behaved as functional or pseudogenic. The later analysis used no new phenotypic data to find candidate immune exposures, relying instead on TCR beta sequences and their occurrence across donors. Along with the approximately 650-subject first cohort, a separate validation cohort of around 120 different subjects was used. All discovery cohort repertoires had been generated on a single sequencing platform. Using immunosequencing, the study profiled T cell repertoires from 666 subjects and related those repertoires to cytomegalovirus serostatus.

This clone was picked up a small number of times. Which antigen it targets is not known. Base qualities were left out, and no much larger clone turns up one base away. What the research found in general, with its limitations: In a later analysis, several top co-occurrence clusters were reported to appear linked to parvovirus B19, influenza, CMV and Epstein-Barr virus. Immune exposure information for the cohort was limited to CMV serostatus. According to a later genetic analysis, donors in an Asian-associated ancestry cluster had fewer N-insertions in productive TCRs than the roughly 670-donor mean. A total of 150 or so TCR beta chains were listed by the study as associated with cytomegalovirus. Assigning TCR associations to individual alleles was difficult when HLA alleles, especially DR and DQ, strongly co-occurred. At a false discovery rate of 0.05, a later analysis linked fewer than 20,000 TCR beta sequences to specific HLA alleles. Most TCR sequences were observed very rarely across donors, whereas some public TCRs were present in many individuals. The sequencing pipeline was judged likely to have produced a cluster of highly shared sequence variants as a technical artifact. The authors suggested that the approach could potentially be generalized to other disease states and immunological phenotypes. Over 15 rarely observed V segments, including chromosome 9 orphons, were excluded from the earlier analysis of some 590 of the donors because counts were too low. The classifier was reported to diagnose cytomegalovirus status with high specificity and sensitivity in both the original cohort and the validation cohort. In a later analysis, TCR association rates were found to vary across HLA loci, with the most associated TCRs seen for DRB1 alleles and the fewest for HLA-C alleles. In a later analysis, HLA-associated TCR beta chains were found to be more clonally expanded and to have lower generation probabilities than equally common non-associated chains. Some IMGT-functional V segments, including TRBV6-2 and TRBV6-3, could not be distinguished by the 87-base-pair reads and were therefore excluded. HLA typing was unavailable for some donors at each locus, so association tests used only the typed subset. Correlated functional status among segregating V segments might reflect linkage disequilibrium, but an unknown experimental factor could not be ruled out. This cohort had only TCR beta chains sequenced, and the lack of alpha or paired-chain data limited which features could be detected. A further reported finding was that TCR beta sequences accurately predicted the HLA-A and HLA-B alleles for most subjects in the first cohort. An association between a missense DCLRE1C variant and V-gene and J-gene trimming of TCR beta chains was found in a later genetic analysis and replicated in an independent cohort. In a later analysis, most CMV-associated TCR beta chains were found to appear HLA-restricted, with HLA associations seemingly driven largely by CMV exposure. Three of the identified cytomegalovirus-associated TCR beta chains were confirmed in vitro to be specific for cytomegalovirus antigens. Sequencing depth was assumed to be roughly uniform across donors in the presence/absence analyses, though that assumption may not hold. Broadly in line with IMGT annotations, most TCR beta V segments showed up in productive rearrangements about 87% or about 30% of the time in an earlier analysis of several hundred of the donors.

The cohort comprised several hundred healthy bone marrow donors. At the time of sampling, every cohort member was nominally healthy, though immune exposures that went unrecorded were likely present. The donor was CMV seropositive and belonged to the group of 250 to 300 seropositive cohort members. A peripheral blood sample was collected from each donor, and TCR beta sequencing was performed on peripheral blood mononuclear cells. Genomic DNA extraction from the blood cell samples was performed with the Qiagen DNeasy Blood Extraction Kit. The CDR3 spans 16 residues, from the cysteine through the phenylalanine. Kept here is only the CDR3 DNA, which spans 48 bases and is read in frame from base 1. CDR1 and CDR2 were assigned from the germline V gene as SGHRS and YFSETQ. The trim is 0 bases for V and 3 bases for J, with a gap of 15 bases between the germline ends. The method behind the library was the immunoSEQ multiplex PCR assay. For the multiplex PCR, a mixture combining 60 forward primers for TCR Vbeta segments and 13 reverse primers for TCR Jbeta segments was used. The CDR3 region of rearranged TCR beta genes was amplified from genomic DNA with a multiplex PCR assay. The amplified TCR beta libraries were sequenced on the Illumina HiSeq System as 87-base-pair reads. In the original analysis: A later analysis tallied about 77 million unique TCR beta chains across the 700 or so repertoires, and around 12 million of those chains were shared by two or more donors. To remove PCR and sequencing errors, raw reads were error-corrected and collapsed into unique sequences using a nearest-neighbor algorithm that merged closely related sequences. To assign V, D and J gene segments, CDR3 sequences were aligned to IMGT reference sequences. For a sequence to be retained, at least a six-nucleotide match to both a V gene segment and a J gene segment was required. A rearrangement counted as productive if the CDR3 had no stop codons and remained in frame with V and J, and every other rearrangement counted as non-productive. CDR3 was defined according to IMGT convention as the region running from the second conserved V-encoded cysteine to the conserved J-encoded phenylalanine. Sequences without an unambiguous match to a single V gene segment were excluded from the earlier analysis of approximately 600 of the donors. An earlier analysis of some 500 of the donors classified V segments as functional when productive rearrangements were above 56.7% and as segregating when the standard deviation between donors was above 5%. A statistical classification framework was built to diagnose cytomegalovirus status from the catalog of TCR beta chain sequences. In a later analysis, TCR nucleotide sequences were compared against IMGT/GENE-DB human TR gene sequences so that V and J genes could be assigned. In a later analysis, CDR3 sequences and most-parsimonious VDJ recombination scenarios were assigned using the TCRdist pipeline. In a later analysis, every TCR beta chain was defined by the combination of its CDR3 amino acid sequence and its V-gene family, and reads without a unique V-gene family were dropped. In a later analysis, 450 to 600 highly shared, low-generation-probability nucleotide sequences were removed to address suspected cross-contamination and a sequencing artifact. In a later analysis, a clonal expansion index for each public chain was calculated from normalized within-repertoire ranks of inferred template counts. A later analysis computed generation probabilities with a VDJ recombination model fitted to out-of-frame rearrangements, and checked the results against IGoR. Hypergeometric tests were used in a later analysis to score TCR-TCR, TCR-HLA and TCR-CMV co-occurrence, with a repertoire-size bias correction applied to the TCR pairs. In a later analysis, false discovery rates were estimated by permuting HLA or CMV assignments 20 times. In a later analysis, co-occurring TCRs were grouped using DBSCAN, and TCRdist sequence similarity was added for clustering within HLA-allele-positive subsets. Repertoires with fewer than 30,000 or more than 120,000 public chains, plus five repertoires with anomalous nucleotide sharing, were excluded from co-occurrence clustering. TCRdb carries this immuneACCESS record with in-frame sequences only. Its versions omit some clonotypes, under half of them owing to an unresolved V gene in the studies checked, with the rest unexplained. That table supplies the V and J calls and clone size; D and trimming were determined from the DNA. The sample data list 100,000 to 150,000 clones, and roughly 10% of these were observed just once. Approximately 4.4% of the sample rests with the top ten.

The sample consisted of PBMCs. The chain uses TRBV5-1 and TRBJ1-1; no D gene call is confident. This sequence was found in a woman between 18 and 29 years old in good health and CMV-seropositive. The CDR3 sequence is CASSLAPLRTDTEAFF. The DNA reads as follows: TGCGCCAGCAGCTTGGCCCCCCTGCGAACGGACACTGAAGCTTTCTTT.